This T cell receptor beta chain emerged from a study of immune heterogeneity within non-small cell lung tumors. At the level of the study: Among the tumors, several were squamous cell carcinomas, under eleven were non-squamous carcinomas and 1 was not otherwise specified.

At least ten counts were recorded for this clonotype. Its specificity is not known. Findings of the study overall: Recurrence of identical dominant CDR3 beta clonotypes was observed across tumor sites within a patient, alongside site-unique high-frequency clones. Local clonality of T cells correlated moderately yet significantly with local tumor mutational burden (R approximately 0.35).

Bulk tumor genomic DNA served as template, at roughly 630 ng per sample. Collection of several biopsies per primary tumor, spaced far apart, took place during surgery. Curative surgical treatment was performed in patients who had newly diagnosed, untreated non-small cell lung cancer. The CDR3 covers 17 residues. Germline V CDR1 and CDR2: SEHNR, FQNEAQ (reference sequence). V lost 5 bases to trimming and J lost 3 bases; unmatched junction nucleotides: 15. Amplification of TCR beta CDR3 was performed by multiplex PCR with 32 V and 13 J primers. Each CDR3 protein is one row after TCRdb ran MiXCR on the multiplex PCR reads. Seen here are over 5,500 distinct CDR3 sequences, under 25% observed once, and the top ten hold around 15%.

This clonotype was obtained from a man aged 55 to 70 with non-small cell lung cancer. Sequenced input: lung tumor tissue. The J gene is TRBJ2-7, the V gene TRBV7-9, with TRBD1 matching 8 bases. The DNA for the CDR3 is TGTGCCAGCAGCCAGATCATAACCACGACAGGGGTCTACGAGCAGTACTTC. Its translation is CASSQIITTTGVYEQYF.